The present T cell receptor beta chain was sequenced within a study of Ad26.COV2.S vaccination and SARS-CoV-2 variants. The treatment denotes: some 20 received Ad26.COV2.S at low or high dose, single or two shots; 5 received placebo; per-sample allocation not given. The study sampled participants on day 63 after the first vaccine or placebo injection. Some clones are missing from TCRdb's copy, which holds only in-frame ones; the method was immunoSEQ multiplex PCR. The sample lists some 340,000 clones; 85% were seen once. The CDR3 has 16 amino acids. The germline V gene has CDR1 LGHNA and CDR2 YNFKEQ. After removal of 1 base from V and 4 bases from J, the junction contained 9 bases not matched to a gene.

This sequence joins TRBV4-2 and TRBJ2-7; 8 bases are a match to TRBD1. Sequenced here: peripheral blood, sampled in a trial of Ad26.COV2.S vaccine versus placebo. This TCR derives from a person aged 18-60 years who received the Ad26.COV2.S COVID-19 vaccine or a placebo. As DNA, the CDR3 is TGTGCCAGCAGCCAAGTTATGACGGACAGGGTTTACGAGCAGTACTTC. Translating it yields CASSQVMTDRVYEQYF.